This TCR beta chain emerged from a study of shared clonotypes between healthy human individuals. Study-level background: In total, the donors were a couple of women and a few men aged 18 to 49. General observations from the study: Tissues were not sampled, only blood, and their repertoires likely differ. Deeper or shallower sequencing was expected to change how clonotypes are shared among donors.

Original data processing: Junction-only immunoSEQ sequences carried no quality scores, so filtering differed. The protocol was immunoSEQ multiplex PCR, while the TCRdb copy is restricted to in-frame clones and leaves out a portion. D and trimming come from the DNA, and the V and J calls and clone size come from that table. The table shows under 600,000 clones, with around 76% occurring only once. Comment on this clone: Antigen: not known.

The CDR3 consists of 13 residues. The germline V gene encodes CDR1 MNHEY and CDR2 SVGAGI. J gave up 4 bases and V 6 bases, and 0 bases lay outside the gene matches. The receptor comes from a middle-aged woman in good health. Some clones in this sample may be carry-over from other donors' samples. Sequenced: PBMCs. The chain recombines TRBV6-5 with TRBJ2-5; 12 positions agree with TRBD2. The CDR3, as DNA: TGTGCCAGCAGGACTAGCGGGAGAGAGACCCAGTACTTC. Protein sequence: CASRTSGRETQYF.